The sequence of this T cell receptor beta chain was determined in a study of T cells in women clearing cervical HPV infection. In the case of this clone: Read data end 3 residues before the CDR3 end; the end is taken from the germline J gene.

The V gene's germline CDR1 is GTSNPN and CDR2 SVGIG (reference sequence). The CDR3 runs to 14 residues. V lost 4 bases, J lost 7 bases, and 16 bases lay in between. Profiled with immunoSEQ multiplex PCR; TCRdb holds only in-frame clones, not every one. Here the sample table reports about 23,000 clones. The chain couples TRBV30 to TRBJ2-2; perhaps TRBD1 as D (5 bases). Sequencing was carried out using blood buffy coat. The clonotype comes from a woman aged 18 to 69 with a cervical HPV16 infection that either progressed to CIN3+ or cleared (not recorded which). CDR3 amino acids: CAWNREGRGGELFF. CDR3 DNA (partial): TGTGCCTGGAATAGGGAAGGAAGGGGCGGGGAG.